A single sample gave rise to the 15 T cell receptor beta chains below, sequenced in a study of Ad26.COV2.S vaccination and SARS-CoV-2 variants (dated by TCRdb to 2020 to 2022). The protocol used for the library was the immunoSEQ multiplex PCR assay. The table comes from immuneACCESS by way of TCRdb, which keeps in-frame sequences with V and J called. Part of the clones is missing from these tables; in studies checked, under half for an unresolved V gene and the rest for unknown reasons. The table for this sample lists 440,000 or so clones; around 92% of them were counted only once. Together, the top ten hold more than 1.5% of the sample. The sample's treatment or condition label, in plain terms: some 19 received Ad26.COV2.S at low or high dose, single or two shots; roughly five received placebo; per-sample allocation not given. Repertoires of vaccine and placebo recipients were sequenced from samples taken on day 63 after the first injection.

Here the sequenced sample was peripheral blood, taken in a trial of Ad26.COV2.S vaccine versus placebo. The receptors originated from a person aged 18-60 years who received the Ad26.COV2.S COVID-19 vaccine or a placebo.

CDR3 in amino acids: CSVRPGTGGSYEQYF. In nucleotides, the CDR3 is TGCAGCGTCAGACCCGGGACAGGGGGCTCCTACGAGCAGTACTTC. This chain links TRBV29-1 with TRBJ2-7; 11 bases are a match to TRBD1. Trimming took 6 bases from V and 0 from J; bases not matched to a gene: 7. Germline CDR1 SQVTM, CDR2 ANQGSEA. The CDR3 loop spans 15 amino acids.

This clone was recorded only once. The rearrangement links TRBV16 to TRBJ1-1; D uncertain. Trimming removed 1 base from V and 0 bases from J, with 12 bases in between. CDR1 KGHSY and CDR2 FQNENV come from the germline V gene. This CDR3 is 16 amino acids long. The CDR3, as DNA: TGTGCCAGCAGCCAATTCTCTGTACGGCTGAACACTGAAGCTTTCTTT. Amino acid sequence: CASSQFSVRLNTEAFF.

The chain has TRBV30 and TRBJ1-2; TRBD1 matches 7 bases. The CDR3 covers 13 residues. The germline CDR1 and CDR2 sequences are GTSNPN and SVGIG (reference sequence). With 4 bases clipped from V and 7 bases from J, the junction kept 9 bases outside the gene matches. CDR3 sequence reads: CAWNRDSNSGYTF. CDR3 nucleotide sequence: TGTGCCTGGAATAGGGACAGCAATTCTGGCTACACCTTC.

A remark on this clone: Germline and junction disagree at one end, which may indicate a read error. The chain employs TRBV28 and TRBJ1-2, with D hard to call. Germline V gene data show CDR1 as MDHEN and CDR2 as SYDVKM. The CDR3 runs to 8 residues. CDR3 loop: CASSESDF. CDR3 in DNA: TGTGCCAGCAGCGAATCGGATTTC.

This sequence joins TRBV6-5 and TRBJ2-7, with D possibly being TRBD1 (5 bases). Trimming stripped 6 bases from V and 2 bases from J, with 14 bases between. In germline, CDR1 is MNHEY, CDR2 SVGAGI. CDR3 size: 14 residues. DNA of the CDR3: TGTGCCAGCAGATTAACCTTAGGGGCCTACGAGCAGTACTTC. Translation: CASRLTLGAYEQYF.

The V gene is TRBV5-1, the J gene TRBJ1-2; 7 bases are a match to TRBD1. The CDR3 contains 14 residues. CDR1 and CDR2 from the germline V gene are SGHRS and YFSETQ. Losses at the gene ends were 4 bases for V and 1 base for J; bases not matched to a gene: 4. The CDR3 here is CASSIRQGNYGYTF. DNA of the CDR3: TGCGCCAGCAGCATCAGACAGGGTAACTATGGCTACACCTTC.

The chain employs TRBV29-1 and TRBJ2-2; D ambiguous. Trimming pared 4 bases from V and 7 bases from J, leaving 7 bases between. Germline CDR1 is SQVTM and CDR2 is ANQGSEA. This CDR3 spans 11 amino acids. The CDR3 sequence is CSVVYGGELFF. The CDR3, as DNA: TGCAGCGTTGTATATGGCGGGGAGCTGTTTTTT.

The chain employs TRBV4-3 and TRBJ2-4; D unclear. Per germline, CDR1 LGHNA and CDR2 YSLEER. The germline V and J ends were trimmed by 4 bases and 9 bases, with 22 bases remaining between them. This CDR3 has 16 residues. The CDR3 nucleotides are TGCGCCAGCAGCCGAGATACCGACCCTTCCCGTGGCATTCAGTACTTC. It encodes CASSRDTDPSRGIQYF.

The CDR3 sequence: CASSTSLRAYGYTF. The CDR3 DNA is TGTGCCAGCAGTACCAGCCTCAGGGCCTATGGCTACACCTTC. The chain combines TRBV6-2 or TRBV6-3 with TRBJ1-2, with a weak D call TRBD1 (5 bases). V lost 5 bases, J lost 4 bases, and 14 bases lay in between. The CDR3 consists of 14 residues. Germline V gives CDR1 MNHEY, CDR2 SVGEGT.

This rearrangement joins TRBV9 to TRBJ2-5, with 8 bases identical to TRBD2. Trimming took 3 bases from V and 5 from J; bases not matched to a gene: 6. CDR3 length equals 14 residues. CDR1 is SGDLS, CDR2 YYNGEE, per germline. The CDR3 DNA sequence: TGTGCCAGCAGCGCCATCGGGGGGGGCGAGACCCAGTACTTC. Translated: CASSAIGGGETQYF. Supplemented by reference TRBV9 and TRBJ2-5, the full variable domain reads DSGVTQTPKHLITATGQRVTLRCSPRSGDLSVYWYQQSLDQGLQFLIQYYNGEERAKGNILERFSAQQFPDLHSELNLSSLELGDSALYFCASSAIGGGETQYFGPGTRLLVL.

The rearrangement links TRBV29-1 to TRBJ2-1; 13 bases match TRBD2. The germline V gene encodes CDR1 SQVTM and CDR2 ANQGSEA. The J segment lost 0 bases and the V segment lost 4 bases, leaving 12 bases of the junction unmatched. CDR3 size: 19 residues. CDR3 sequence reads: CSVAVGLAGPRNSYNEQFF. The CDR3 DNA follows: TGCAGCGTTGCTGTGGGACTAGCGGGGCCCCGAAACTCCTACAATGAGCAGTTCTTC.

The V gene is TRBV15, the J gene TRBJ1-4; TRBD1 might be the D (6 bases). Germline CDR1 reads LNHNV; CDR2 reads YYDKDF (reference sequence). With 1 base removed from V and 0 bases from J, the gap between germline ends came to 9 bases. CDR3 size: 16 residues. The CDR3 protein is CATSRARQATNEKLFF. The CDR3 coding sequence is TGTGCCACCAGCAGAGCCAGACAGGCAACTAATGAAAAACTGTTTTTT.

This sequence joins TRBV6-6 and TRBJ1-2; 8 nucleotides match TRBD1. The CDR3 consists of 14 residues. CDR1 is MNHNY, CDR2 SVGAGI, per germline (reference sequence). Trimming at V came to 6 bases and at J to 4 bases, leaving 7 bases not matched to a gene. DNA of the CDR3: TGTGCCAGCAGACGACAGGGGACGGGCTATGGCTACACCTTC. Its protein is CASRRQGTGYGYTF.

This chain joins TRBV5-5 and TRBJ1-2, with D uncertain. The V gene lost 1 base and the J gene lost 0 bases, with 7 bases spanning the gap. The CDR3 consists of 14 residues. CDR1 is SGHKS, CDR2 YYEKEE, per germline (reference sequence). The CDR3 DNA sequence: TGTGCCAGCAGCTTGACTGGCTCTAACTATGGCTACACCTTC. Encoded protein: CASSLTGSNYGYTF. The variable domain in full, completed from reference TRBV5-5 and TRBJ1-2, reads DAGVTQSPTHLIKTRGQQVTLRCSPISGHKSVSWYQQVLGQGPQFIFQYYEKEERGRGNFPDRFSARQFPNYSSELNVNALLLGDSALYLCASSLTGSNYGYTFGSGTRLTVV.

CDR3 sequence: CASSVGTHQEVREKLFF. For the CDR3, the DNA is TGTGCCAGCAGCGTAGGCACTCACCAGGAGGTTCGGGAAAAACTGTTTTTT. The chain has TRBV9 and TRBJ1-4; no reliable D call. CDR3 length: 17 amino acids. The V gene's germline CDR1 is SGDLS and CDR2 YYNGEE. The ends were cut back, 0 bases at V and 8 bases at J, with 20 bases in the middle.